These 2 T cell receptor beta chains share one sample of origin, sequenced in a study of T cells in women clearing cervical HPV infection. Sequencing used immunoSEQ multiplex PCR; TCRdb keeps in-frame clones, though not all of them. The sample data list about 20,000 clones. Sequenced input: blood buffy coat. Receptor source: a woman between 18 and 70 years old with a cervical HPV16 infection that either progressed to CIN3+ or cleared (not recorded which).

The CDR3 loop is CSAPARTSLTDTQYF. The sequenced part of the CDR3 DNA is TGCAGTGCTCCGGCCAGGACTAGCCTTACAGATACG. This chain connects TRBV20-1 to TRBJ2-3; 8 bases fit TRBD2. The read ends 3 residues shy of where the CDR3 ends; the end is completed using the germline J gene. Trimming cost V 5 bases and J 3 bases; bases outside gene matches: 10. Germline V lookup: CDR1 DFQATT, CDR2 SNEGSKA (reference sequence). The CDR3 spans 15 residues.

On this clone itself: The CDR3 is cut off 3 residues early in the read; its end comes from the germline J gene. V usage is TRBV13 and J usage is TRBJ2-7; 10 nucleotides line up with TRBD1. This CDR3 has 13 amino acids. Germline V lookup: CDR1 PRHDT, CDR2 FYEKMQ (reference sequence). The J segment lost 3 bases and the V segment lost 5 bases, leaving 1 base of the junction unmatched. CDR3 residues: CASSRTGGYEQYF. CDR3 DNA, as far as it was read: TGTGCCAGCAGCCGGACAGGGGGCTACGAG.